A single sample is the source of the 24 T cell receptor beta chains below, sequenced in a study of cytomegalovirus exposure and HLA in healthy donors (dated by TCRdb to 2017 to 2019). Preparation of the library involved the immunoSEQ multiplex PCR assay. For the multiplex PCR, a mixture combining 60 forward primers for TCR Vbeta segments and 13 reverse primers for TCR Jbeta segments was used. TCRdb's version of the immuneACCESS table is confined to in-frame rearrangements and falls short of the full clone set. An unresolved V gene accounts for under half of the shortfall where checked; the remainder is of unknown origin. Within this sample are some 150,000 clones, with approximately 82% of them counted one time only. Clones ranked in the top ten supply about 1.5% of the sample. The sequenced sample consisted of PBMCs. All receptors come from a man younger than 40 in good health and CMV-seropositive.

The rearrangement uses TRBV7-9 and TRBJ1-5; D is uncertain. V gave up 8 bases and J gave up 4 bases, with 6 bases separating them. Germline V CDR1 and CDR2: SEHNR, FQNEAQ (reference sequence). The CDR3 is made up of 11 amino acids. The CDR3 bases are TGTGCCAGCGGCACAAATCAGCCCCAGCATTTT. This sequence encodes CASGTNQPQHF.

The chain uses TRBV19 and TRBJ1-2; D may be TRBD1 (6 bases). CDR3 length: 12 amino acids. The germline gives CDR1 LNHDA, CDR2 SQIVND (reference sequence). Trimming pared 7 bases from V and 4 bases from J, leaving 10 bases between. CDR3 DNA sequence: TGTGCCAGTACGGAACAGGGCTATGGCTACACCTTC. Its translation: CASTEQGYGYTF.

The chain is built from TRBV7-3 and TRBJ2-5; D is perhaps TRBD1 (6 bases). The CDR3 spans 14 residues. Trimming cost V 5 bases and J 7 bases, with 17 bases left between them. The germline gives CDR1 SGHTA, CDR2 FQGTGA. The CDR3 region has the DNA TGTGCCAGCAGCCCCCAGGGGAATGATGGGACCCAGTACTTC. It translates to CASSPQGNDGTQYF.

J is TRBJ1-4 and V is TRBV27, with D maybe TRBD1 (6 bases). The CDR3 contains 13 residues. With 8 bases removed from V and 4 bases from J, the gap between germline ends came to 11 bases. CDR1 MNHEY and CDR2 SMNVEV come from the germline V gene (reference sequence). The CDR3 sequence is CASRTALNEKLFF. The DNA of the CDR3 is TGTGCCAGCCGGACAGCGCTTAATGAAAAACTGTTTTTT.

V gene TRBV6-5 combines with J gene TRBJ1-2; unclear D gene. This CDR3 is 15 amino acids long. Trimming took off 7 bases at V and 6 bases at J, with 21 bases between the two ends. Germline lookup yields CDR1 MNHEY and CDR2 SVGAGI. The CDR3 DNA is TGTGCCAGCATCATTATCCTTTTCAGGCAGGATGGCTACACCTTC. It yields the protein CASIIILFRQDGYTF.

The chain employs TRBV27 and TRBJ1-4; no definite D call. Between the trimmed V and J ends, which lost 4 bases and 8 bases, there was a span of 14 bases. This CDR3 is built from 14 residues. In germline, CDR1 is MNHEY, CDR2 SMNVEV (reference sequence). In DNA, the CDR3 is TGTGCCAGCAGTTATCGAGGACTAGACGAAAAACTGTTTTTT. This translates into CASSYRGLDEKLFF.

The genes are TRBV7-3 and TRBJ1-6; D not resolved. V was cut by 5 bases and J by 7 bases, with 9 bases left in between. The germline V gene has CDR1 SGHTA and CDR2 FQGTGA. The CDR3 runs to 13 residues. CDR3 region: CASSATVNSPLHF. CDR3 nucleotides: TGTGCCAGCAGCGCAACAGTGAATTCACCCCTCCACTTT. The full variable domain, with the rest looked up from reference TRBV7-3 and TRBJ1-6, is GAGVSQTPSNKVTEKGKYVELRCDPISGHTALYWYRQSLGQGPEFLIYFQGTGAADDSGLPNDRFFAVRPEGSVSTLKIQRTERGDSAVYLCASSATVNSPLHFGNGTRLTVT.

The J gene is TRBJ2-2, the V gene TRBV5-4; D is ambiguous. CDR3 length: 14 residues. Germline V CDR1 and CDR2: SGHNT, YYREEE (reference sequence). The V end was cut by 0 bases, the J end by 5 bases, with 8 bases between. CDR3 loop: CASSLVGRTGELFF. The CDR3 DNA follows: TGTGCCAGCAGCTTGGTGGGCAGGACCGGGGAGCTGTTTTTT. Full variable domain (rest looked up from reference TRBV5-4 and TRBJ2-2): ETGVTQSPTHLIKTRGQQVTLRCSSQSGHNTVSWYQQALGQGPQFIFQYYREEENGRGNFPPRFSGLQFPNYSSELNVNALELDDSALYLCASSLVGRTGELFFGEGSRLTVL.

The V gene is TRBV6-5, the J gene TRBJ1-2; 7 bases agree with TRBD1. V lost 5 bases and J lost 7; bases outside the gene matches: 4. This CDR3 is 12 amino acids long. Germline loops: CDR1 MNHEY, CDR2 SVGAGI. This CDR3 is CASSRGQTGYTF. CDR3 in DNA: TGTGCCAGCAGTAGGGGACAGACTGGCTACACCTTC.

The chain combines TRBV14 with TRBJ1-2; D is uncertain. The CDR3 extends over 13 amino acids. Between the trimmed V and J ends, which lost 3 bases and 10 bases, there was a span of 15 bases. The germline gives CDR1 SGHDN, CDR2 FVKESK. The CDR3 loop is CASSQETYGVYTF. The CDR3 DNA follows: TGTGCCAGCAGCCAGGAGACGTATGGAGTCTACACCTTC.

This chain's CDR3 is CATSREGDTGKNIQYF. CDR3 nucleotides: TGTGCCACCAGCAGAGAGGGGGACACAGGGAAAAACATTCAGTACTTC. This chain uses TRBV15 with TRBJ2-4; tentative D call: TRBD1 (6 bases). Trimming took 0 bases from V and 4 from J, leaving 13 bases between them. This CDR3 region has 16 residues. The germline CDR1 and CDR2 sequences are LNHNV and YYDKDF (reference sequence).

The chain uses TRBV6-5 and TRBJ2-1; 7 nucleotides agree with TRBD1. Germline lookup yields CDR1 MNHEY and CDR2 SVGAGI. With 5 bases clipped from V and 2 bases from J, the junction kept 6 bases outside the gene matches. The CDR3 loop spans 15 amino acids. The chain's CDR3 is CASSPFDRAYNEQFF. The CDR3 DNA follows: TGTGCCAGCAGTCCCTTCGACAGGGCCTACAATGAGCAGTTCTTC.

This clone was found a few times. The V and J genes are TRBV6-1 and TRBJ1-2, with TRBD1 as a possible D gene (5 bases). The V end was cut by 7 bases, the J end by 3 bases, with 21 bases between. Germline CDR1 and CDR2: MNHNS and SASEGT. This CDR3 comprises 16 residues. CDR3 coding DNA: TGTGCCAGCACTGATTCTTCGCTACGGGGGGACTATGGCTACACCTTC. Encoded protein: CASTDSSLRGDYGYTF.

The rearrangement joins TRBV9 to TRBJ1-1; D is perhaps TRBD1 (6 bases). Trimming left V 3 bases short and J 3 bases short, with 15 bases between. There are 15 residues in the CDR3. Germline V gene lookup returns CDR1 SGDLS and CDR2 YYNGEE. CDR3 DNA: TGTGCCAGCAGCGCACAGACAGGTAGGGACACTGAAGCTTTCTTT. Residues: CASSAQTGRDTEAFF.

The chain carries TRBV18 and TRBJ2-7, with D perhaps matching TRBD2 (6 bases). Germline V gene sequence: CDR1 KGHSH, CDR2 LQKENI. The V and J ends lost 3 bases and 7 bases respectively, with 13 bases between them. This CDR3 has 13 amino acids. The CDR3 DNA follows: TGTGCCAGCTCACCCCCTGGGGGGAGGGAGCAGTACTTC. Its translation is CASSPPGGREQYF.

This rearrangement joins TRBV28 to TRBJ1-1, with D possibly matching TRBD1 (6 bases). The V end lost 4 bases, the J end lost 8 bases, and 14 bases lay between the germline ends. The germline V gene encodes CDR1 MDHEN and CDR2 SYDVKM. CDR3 length equals 13 residues. The CDR3 DNA sequence: TGTGCCAGCAGTTACACCGGGACACCAGAAGCTTTCTTT. Translated: CASSYTGTPEAFF. Complete variable domain (other parts from reference TRBV28 and TRBJ1-1): DVKVTQSSRYLVKRTGEKVFLECVQDMDHENMFWYRQDPGLGLRLIYFSYDVKMKEKGDIPEGYSVSREKKERFSLILESASTNQTSMYLCASSYTGTPEAFFGQGTRLTVV.

V and J are TRBV29-1 and TRBJ1-1; D unclear. This CDR3 comprises 14 residues. Germline V gene sequence: CDR1 SQVTM, CDR2 ANQGSEA. Trimming took off 1 base at V and 1 base at J, with 10 bases between the two ends. For the CDR3, the DNA is TGCAGCGTTGAAGGTGTGGCCAGGAACACTGAAGCTTTCTTT. This sequence encodes CSVEGVARNTEAFF.

This chain joins TRBV27 and TRBJ1-6; 8 bases fit TRBD1. Germline V gene lookup returns CDR1 MNHEY and CDR2 SMNVEV (reference sequence). The CDR3 contains 13 residues. J was trimmed by 8 bases and V by 10 bases; bases with no gene match: 7. The CDR3 spells CATSDRDYSPLHF. The CDR3 DNA sequence: TGTGCCACCTCGGACAGGGATTATTCACCCCTCCACTTT.

The chain combines TRBV9 with TRBJ2-7; 7 bases map to TRBD2. Unmatched junction bases numbered 7, after V lost 0 bases and J lost 1 base. The CDR3 contains 16 residues. Germline V gene data show CDR1 as SGDLS and CDR2 as YYNGEE. The CDR3 region is CASSVGLADVSYEQYF. The CDR3 DNA is TGTGCCAGCAGCGTAGGACTAGCTGACGTATCCTACGAGCAGTACTTC.

The V call is TRBV19, the J call TRBJ2-1, with 8 bases lining up with TRBD2. The CDR3 loop spans 13 amino acids. Trimming at V came to 10 bases and at J to 8 bases, leaving 10 bases not matched to a gene. From germline, CDR1 is LNHDA and CDR2 SQIVND (reference sequence). CDR3 DNA: TGTGCCATCCGGGGGGGGCCTTTAGATGAGCAGTTCTTC. Translating gives CAIRGGPLDEQFF.

J is TRBJ2-2 and V is TRBV5-4, with a tentative D call TRBD2 (6 bases). The germline V gene has CDR1 SGHNT and CDR2 YYREEE (reference sequence). Trimming left V 3 bases short and J 5 bases short, with 17 bases between. The length of the CDR3 is 16 residues. The CDR3 spells CASSSGGGSDTGELFF. The DNA for the CDR3 is TGTGCCAGCAGCTCCGGTGGGGGGAGCGATACCGGGGAGCTGTTTTTT.

The chain uses TRBV30 and TRBJ1-2; D remains unclear. Germline-derived CDR1 and CDR2 are GTSNPN and SVGIG (reference sequence). V was clipped by 4 bases and J by 4 bases, with 13 bases between them. CDR3 size: 13 residues. This CDR3 is CAWTLADSYGYTF. For the CDR3, the DNA is TGTGCCTGGACCCTGGCAGACTCCTATGGCTACACCTTC.

The chain joins TRBV7-9 to TRBJ1-4; 9 positions match TRBD1. CDR1 SEHNR and CDR2 FQNEAQ come from the germline V gene (reference sequence). Trimming cost V 5 bases and J 8 bases; bases outside gene matches: 3. CDR3 length: 13 amino acids. The CDR3 coding sequence is TGTGCCAGCAGCCCCGGACAGGGGGAAAAACTGTTTTTT. Its translation is CASSPGQGEKLFF.

The rearrangement joins TRBV2 to TRBJ2-7; 10 bases match TRBD1. The germline V gene encodes CDR1 SNHLY and CDR2 FYNNEI. This CDR3 has 14 amino acids. With 4 bases clipped from V and 2 bases from J, the junction kept 2 bases outside the gene matches. The CDR3 protein is CASSGGQGPYEQYF. The CDR3 DNA reads as TGTGCCAGCAGTGGGGGACAGGGGCCCTACGAGCAGTACTTC.